One sample yielded the 17 T cell receptor beta chains listed below, sequenced in a study of T cell repertoires in cytomegalovirus infection. Each CDR3 protein is one row after TCRdb ran MiXCR on the reads. The profile shows more than 65,000 distinct CDR3 sequences, more than 40% of them singletons. Their antigen targets remain unknown. The sample consisted of CD8+ T cells from cultured PBMCs, taken from culture after CMV antigen stimulation. These receptors came from a human donor in good health (CMV status not recorded). Some clones in this sample may be carry-over from other donors' samples.

This clonotype is a singleton in its sample. This chain links TRBV19 with TRBJ2-1, with D unclear. Trimming shortened V by 4 bases and J by 0 bases, and 10 bases separated the two germline ends. The CDR3 has 15 residues. Germline CDR1 reads LNHDA; CDR2 reads SQIVND (reference sequence). The CDR3 coding sequence is TGTGCCAGTAGTAGGCAGTTGAGCTCCTACAATGAGCAGTTCTTC. Translating it yields CASSRQLSSYNEQFF.

The chain couples TRBV7-8 to TRBJ1-5, with 11 bases aligning to TRBD1. The trim removed 5 bases at V and 4 bases at J, leaving 4 bases unmatched. The CDR3 runs 15 residues. From germline, CDR1 is SGHVS and CDR2 FQNEAQ. The CDR3 region has the DNA TGTGCCAGCAGCGACGGACAGGGGGCAAATCAGCCCCAGCATTTT. It specifies CASSDGQGANQPQHF.

The chain joins TRBV6-1 to TRBJ2-1; 11 positions agree with TRBD2. The length of the CDR3 is 19 residues. Germline CDR1 and CDR2: MNHNS and SASEGT. With V trimmed by 4 bases and J by 0 bases, 11 bases remained unmatched. DNA of the CDR3: TGTGCCAGCAGTGCGCAGCCGGGACTAGCGGCCCCCTCCTACAATGAGCAGTTCTTC. This sequence encodes CASSAQPGLAAPSYNEQFF.

This clonotype was recorded at least ten times. The rearrangement uses TRBV7-8 and TRBJ1-1, with a weak D call TRBD1 (5 bases). V lost 5 bases to trimming and J lost 2 bases, with 12 bases between them. Germline lookup yields CDR1 SGHVS and CDR2 FQNEAQ. This CDR3 comprises 14 residues. This CDR3 is CASSLYDRNTEAFF. CDR3 DNA: TGTGCCAGCAGCCTATATGACAGAAACACTGAAGCTTTCTTT.

This clonotype has only a few counts. The gene calls are TRBV4-1 and TRBJ1-5; D not certain. The V and J ends lost 5 bases and 3 bases respectively, with 14 bases between them. CDR1 and CDR2 (germline): MGHRA, YSYEKL. The CDR3 is 15 amino acids. The CDR3 loop is CASSFGEGPNQPQHF. In DNA form, the CDR3 reads TGCGCCAGCAGCTTTGGGGAAGGGCCCAATCAGCCCCAGCATTTT.

This clonotype was observed a single time. V and J are TRBV20-1 and TRBJ2-1, with D unresolved. Trimming removed 7 bases from V and 1 base from J, with 8 bases in between. The germline gives CDR1 DFQATT, CDR2 SNEGSKA (reference sequence). CDR3 length equals 12 residues. The CDR3 coding sequence is TGCAGTGGAAGGAAATCCTACAATGAGCAGTTCTTC. Amino acids: CSGRKSYNEQFF.

The table lists this clonotype with a few counts. The chain carries TRBV6-1 and TRBJ1-2, with D possibly matching TRBD1 (6 bases). This CDR3 spans 17 amino acids. The V end lost 3 bases, the J end lost 1 base, and 18 bases lay between the germline ends. Looked up from germline, CDR1 is MNHNS and CDR2 is SASEGT. The CDR3 region is CASSDPTSGALNYGYTF. The CDR3 DNA reads as TGTGCCAGCAGTGACCCGACCTCAGGGGCTCTTAACTATGGCTACACCTTC.

The CDR3 is CASSLGGRNNEQFF. The DNA for the CDR3 is TGTGCCAGCAGTCTAGGAGGCAGGAACAATGAGCAGTTCTTC. This chain uses TRBV27 with TRBJ2-1; D is perhaps TRBD2 (5 bases). Germline V gives CDR1 MNHEY, CDR2 SMNVEV (reference sequence). V was trimmed by 5 bases and J by 5 bases, leaving 13 bases between them. The CDR3 spans 14 residues.

The table lists this clonotype with a few counts. The V gene is TRBV7-6, the J gene TRBJ1-5; no firm D call. Trimming cost V 0 bases and J 1 base, with 4 bases left between them. The CDR3 covers 14 residues. Germline CDR1 and CDR2: SGHVS and FNYEAQ. The CDR3 loop reads CASSLAPSNQPQHF. The CDR3 DNA follows: TGTGCCAGCAGCTTAGCGCCCAGCAATCAGCCCCAGCATTTT.

This clonotype showed up just a few times. The chain uses TRBV14 and TRBJ1-1; no reliable D call. CDR3 length: 13 amino acids. Germline CDR1 SGHDN, CDR2 FVKESK. V gave up 8 bases and J gave up 1 base, with 11 bases separating them. The CDR3 protein is CASGWGSNTEAFF. The CDR3, as DNA: TGTGCCAGCGGCTGGGGTTCGAACACTGAAGCTTTCTTT.

The sample holds a few counts of this clonotype. The chain carries TRBV11-1 and TRBJ1-2; 7 bases align to TRBD1. CDR1 SGHAT and CDR2 FQDESV come from the germline V gene (reference sequence). This CDR3 has 14 residues. The J segment lost 1 base and the V segment lost 5 bases, leaving 4 bases of the junction unmatched. CDR3 amino acids: CASSKQGINYGYTF. The CDR3 bases are TGTGCCAGCAGCAAACAGGGGATTAACTATGGCTACACCTTC. The variable domain in full, with the rest retrieved from reference TRBV11-1 and TRBJ1-2, is EAEVAQSPRYKITEKSQAVAFWCDPISGHATLYWYRQILGQGPELLVQFQDESVVDDSQLPKDRFSAERLKGVDSTLKIQPAELGDSAMYLCASSKQGINYGYTFGSGTRLTVV.

This clonotype was counted between two and nine times. The chain couples TRBV5-6 to TRBJ2-7, with a possible D match to TRBD2 (6 bases). This CDR3 is 15 amino acids long. Trimming took 0 bases from V and 3 from J, leaving 13 bases between them. The germline gives CDR1 SGHDT, CDR2 YYEEEE. CDR3 DNA: TGTGCCAGCAGCTTGGGTCCGGGAGCTTACTACGAGCAGTACTTC. This encodes CASSLGPGAYYEQYF.

This clonotype has more than one count but fewer than ten. This sequence joins TRBV5-6 and TRBJ1-5; D perhaps matches TRBD1 (6 bases). This CDR3 is 15 amino acids long. The ends were cut back, 0 bases at V and 2 bases at J, with 9 bases in the middle. Germline CDR1 and CDR2: SGHDT and YYEEEE. The CDR3 is CASSLGGAGNQPQHF. For the CDR3, the DNA is TGTGCCAGCAGCTTGGGGGGGGCCGGCAATCAGCCCCAGCATTTT.

The chain carries TRBV27 and TRBJ1-5; 10 nucleotides match TRBD1. Per the germline V gene, CDR1 is MNHEY and CDR2 is SMNVEV (reference sequence). CDR3 length: 15 amino acids. V was clipped by 3 bases and J by 7 bases; unmatched bases: 6. CDR3 nucleotides: TGTGCCAGCAGTTTGTCGGGACAGGGGTGGCAGCCCCAGCATTTT. Its protein is CASSLSGQGWQPQHF.

The chain is built from TRBV7-2 and TRBJ1-1, with D possibly TRBD1 on 6 matching bases. The CDR3 runs to 14 residues. The V end was cut by 3 bases, the J end by 1 base, with 9 bases between. The germline CDR1 and CDR2 sequences are SGHTA and FQGNSA. The CDR3 sequence is CASSFMTGNTEAFF. The CDR3 DNA follows: TGTGCCAGCAGCTTCATGACAGGGAACACTGAAGCTTTCTTT.

This clonotype was recorded a few times. The chain links TRBV7-9 to TRBJ2-3, with D unresolved. CDR3 length: 15 residues. Germline CDR1 and CDR2: SEHNR and FQNEAQ (reference sequence). Trimming stripped 2 bases from V and 0 bases from J, with 9 bases between. The CDR3 DNA sequence: TGTGCCAGCAGCTTAACACAACAGAGCACAGATACGCAGTATTTT. Translating it yields CASSLTQQSTDTQYF.

This clonotype occurred many times. The V call is TRBV7-8, the J call TRBJ2-1; D gene uncertain. This CDR3 comprises 14 residues. CDR1 and CDR2 from the germline V gene are SGHVS and FQNEAQ. Trimming took 5 bases from V and 7 from J, leaving 15 bases between them. CDR3 residues: CASSPSGVRNEQFF. The CDR3, as DNA: TGTGCCAGCAGCCCTTCAGGCGTTCGGAATGAGCAGTTCTTC.